This note documents a single TCR beta chain sequence. The source of the sample is a study of blood T cell repertoires in COVID-19. As for the study in general: T cells, B-cell-depleted T cells, or PBMCs supplied cDNA or gDNA.

As originally analysed: Reference gene primer amplification gave estimated nucleated cell counts. The protocol was immunoSEQ multiplex PCR, while the TCRdb copy is restricted to in-frame clones and leaves out a portion. The DNA was the basis for D and trimming; V, J and clone size are from that table. The sample comprises about 150,000 clones, approximately 80% of which are singletons, and about an eighth rests with the top ten. Trimming took off 5 bases at V and 7 bases at J, with 9 bases between the two ends. The CDR3 is 12 amino acids. Looked up from germline, CDR1 is SEHNR and CDR2 is FQNEAQ (reference sequence). While infection was still active, Seattle patients were enrolled and then followed longitudinally.

This receptor was identified in a woman aged 60-75 years with COVID-19, enrolled during active disease. The chain has TRBV7-9 and TRBJ2-1; D may be TRBD1 (5 bases). The source material was peripheral blood. CDR3 sequence (DNA): TGTGCCAGCAGCATCAGGGATAATGAGCAGTTCTTC. It specifies CASSIRDNEQFF. Full variable domain (outside the CDR3, taken from reference TRBV7-9 and TRBJ2-1): DTGVSQNPRHKITKRGQNVTFRCDPISEHNRLYWYRQTLGQGPEFLTYFQNEAQLEKSRLLSDRFSAERPKGSFSTLEIQRTEQGDSAMYLCASSIRDNEQFFGPGTRLTVL.